The clone carrying this T cell receptor beta chain was detected many times. The data were taken from a study of spatial heterogeneity in lung cancer. Sample time point: sample taken at primary tumor resection. Tumor, nontumor lung or frozen PBMC supplied whole RNA that was sequenced unsorted. Untreated early-stage non-small cell lung cancer patients, over 55 in total, were the donors. V shed 6 bases and J 5 bases; nucleotides not matched to a gene: 6. The germline CDR1 and CDR2 sequences are SEHNR and FQNEAQ (reference sequence). The length of the CDR3 is 13 residues. TCRdb redid the calling of the 5' RACE reads with MiXCR, one entry per CDR3 protein. The sample carries 90,000 to 95,000 distinct CDR3 sequences, 10% to 15% recorded once.

Material: PBMCs, obtained at surgery. This chain links TRBV7-9 with TRBJ2-7; 8 nucleotides align to TRBD1. This TCR was sampled from a male donor with early-stage non-small cell lung cancer. The CDR3 region is CASRSGTGNEQYF. Here the CDR3 DNA reads TGTGCCAGCAGGTCCGGGACAGGAAACGAGCAGTACTTC. The variable domain in full, completed from reference TRBV7-9 and TRBJ2-7, reads DTGVSQNPRHKITKRGQNVTFRCDPISEHNRLYWYRQTLGQGPEFLTYFQNEAQLEKSRLLSDRFSAERPKGSFSTLEIQRTEQGDSAMYLCASRSGTGNEQYFGPGTRLTVT.